This record covers a single T cell receptor beta chain. The V gene lost 2 bases and the J gene lost 6 bases, with 8 bases spanning the gap. Germline V lookup: CDR1 MDHEN, CDR2 SYDVKM. CDR3 length equals 12 residues. While infection was still active, Seattle patients were enrolled and then followed longitudinally. The sample is drawn from a study of blood T cell repertoires in COVID-19. Study-level background: Acute-phase and convalescent COVID-19 samples originated in the United States, Italy and Spain. In each case, the material was cDNA or gDNA derived from T cells, B-cell-depleted T cells, or PBMCs.

The repertoire was sequenced with immunoSEQ multiplex PCR; TCRdb's copy has only in-frame clones and lacks some. The profile shows 250,000 to 350,000 clones, 85% to 90% of them singletons. The sequenced material came from peripheral blood. The rearrangement joins TRBV28 to TRBJ2-7, with no clear D. The sequence was obtained from a woman aged 25 to 45 with COVID-19, enrolled during active disease. Here the CDR3 reads CASSLRPGEQYF. The CDR3 region has the DNA TGTGCCAGCAGTTTAAGGCCGGGCGAGCAGTACTTC.